This T cell receptor (beta chain) was sequenced in a study of shared clonotypes between healthy human individuals. Whole-study context: CD4 naive and CD4 memory each took three plates per donor, while CD8 naive took two and CD8 memory one. Overall study results and limits: Since donors were few, the genetic and exposure-history diversity represented was limited.

About this clone itself: Its antigen is unidentified.

Clones were sequenced by immunoSEQ multiplex PCR, and TCRdb holds only the in-frame ones, with some missing. The data show about 1 million clones, with approximately 70% seen just once and over 1.3% held by the top ten. CDR1 is MNHEY, CDR2 SVGAGI, per germline. Trimming shortened V by 10 bases and J by 7 bases, and 19 bases separated the two germline ends. The CDR3 totals 14 residues. Adult donors, all healthy and HIV-negative, had no recent acute infections or vaccinations. CD4+ cell separation produced CD45RA+ naive and CD45RA-negative memory subsets. The sample consisted of memory CD4+ T cells sorted from blood. The subset here: CD45RA-negative fraction. The chain employs TRBV6-5 and TRBJ1-4; perhaps TRBD1 as D (6 bases). The clonotype was recovered from a young man in good health. The DNA of the CDR3 is TGTGCCAACCGACCGGGACACCGATCTGAAAAACTGTTTTTT. Protein: CANRPGHRSEKLFF.